The clone carrying this T cell receptor beta chain was counted a few times. The authors prepared the TCRbeta library with unique molecular identifiers. TCRdb fed the PCR reads into MiXCR, producing one record per CDR3 protein. The sample carries about 590,000 distinct CDR3 sequences, 10% to 15% recorded once. The data were taken from a study of T-cell reconstitution after alpha-beta-depleted transplantation in children. CDR3 length: 16 amino acids. Trimming cost V 4 bases and J 8 bases; bases outside gene matches: 17. The germline CDR1 and CDR2 sequences are SGHDT and YYEEEE. The V gene is TRBV5-6, the J gene TRBJ2-5; 7 bases map to TRBD1. The sequencing here drew on PBMCs, mostly from graft donor cells, taken 360 days after TCRalphabeta/CD19-depleted stem cell transplant. The sequence derives from a male patient under 18 who had a stem cell transplant for acute myeloid leukemia, so the T cells may come from the graft donor. The CDR3 DNA is TGTGCCAGCAGCCGTACAGAACAGGGGCCCTTTCGAACCCAGTACTTC. This codes for CASSRTEQGPFRTQYF.